The source of this TCR beta chain is a study of molecular identifiers for immune sequencing clone quantification. Study outcomes and limitations: Clones that exceeded 20 RNA copies held over 98% of effector molecules, yet under 1% in naive cells.

This clonotype was found a few times. Antigen specificity is unknown. V shed 5 bases, J shed 7 bases, and the junction held 7 bases outside the gene matches. The CDR3 loop spans 14 amino acids. CDR1 is PRHDT, CDR2 FYEKMQ, per germline (reference sequence). Via MiXCR, TCRdb re-called the PCR reads, giving one row per CDR3 protein. The table lists some 590,000 distinct CDR3 sequences, 25% of them singletons, with approximately 0.75% in the top ten. The authors gated naive CD8 T cells as CD8+CD4-CCR7+CD45RA+ for sorting. The sequence was obtained from a human donor in good health. Some libraries in this study had Jurkat cell RNA spiked in. The rearrangement joins TRBV13 to TRBJ1-2; TRBD1 matches at 10 bases. Sequencing was performed on naive CD8+ T cells from blood, with Jurkat cell RNA spiked in. The subset denotes: FACS-sorted CD8+CD4-CCR7+CD45RA+ naive T cells. The CDR3 region is CASSSAGTGAGYTF. CDR3 sequence (DNA): TGTGCCAGCAGCAGTGCCGGGACAGGGGCTGGCTACACCTTC. Based on the CDR3 plus reference TRBV13 and TRBJ1-2, the full variable domain is AAGVIQSPRHLIKEKRETATLKCYPIPRHDTVYWYQQGPGQDPQFLISFYEKMQSDKGSIPDRFSAQQFSDYHSELNMSSLELGDSALYFCASSSAGTGAGYTFGSGTRLTVV.